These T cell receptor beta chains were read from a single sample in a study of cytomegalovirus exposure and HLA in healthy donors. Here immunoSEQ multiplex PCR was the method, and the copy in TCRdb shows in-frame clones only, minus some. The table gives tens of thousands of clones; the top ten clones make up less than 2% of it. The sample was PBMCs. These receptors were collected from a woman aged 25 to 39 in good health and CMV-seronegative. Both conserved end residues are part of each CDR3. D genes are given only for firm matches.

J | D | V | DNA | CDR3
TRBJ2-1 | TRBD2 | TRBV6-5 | TGTGCCAGCAGTTACGGGGGACTAGCGGGCAATGAGCAGTTCTTC | CASSYGGLAGNEQFF
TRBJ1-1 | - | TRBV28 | TGTGCCAGCACCCCCACTGGAGGGAACACTGAAGCTTTCTTT | CASTPTGGNTEAFF
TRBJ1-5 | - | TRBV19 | TGTGCCAGTAGTAGAGATTATAGCAATCAGCCCCAGCATTTT | CASSRDYSNQPQHF
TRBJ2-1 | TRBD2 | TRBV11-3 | TGTGCCAGCAGCGCCGGACTAGCGGGTGGGGAAGGTAATGAGCAGTTCTTC | CASSAGLAGGEGNEQFF
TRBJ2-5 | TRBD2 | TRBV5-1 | TGCGCCAGCAGCGGGGGGGGACTAGCTGGTCGAGAGACCCAGTACTTC | CASSGGGLAGRETQYF
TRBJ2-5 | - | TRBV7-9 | TGTGCCAGCAGCTTAGCGAGGGCACTAGCTGTGGAGACCCAGTACTTC | CASSLARALAVETQYF
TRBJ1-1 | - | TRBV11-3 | TGTGCCAGCAGCTCCGGGGGGGATGAAGCTTTCTTT | CASSSGGDEAFF
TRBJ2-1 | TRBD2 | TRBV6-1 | TGTGCCAGCAGTGAATTCGGGGGGTTGACCTACAATGAGCAGTTCTTC | CASSEFGGLTYNEQFF
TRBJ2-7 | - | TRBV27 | TGTGCCAGCAGTCCCATCCCCCCCTACGAGCAGTACTTC | CASSPIPPYEQYF
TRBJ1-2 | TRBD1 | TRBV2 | TGTGCCAGCATTACCGGACAGGGGGGTCATGGCTACACCTTC | CASITGQGGHGYTF
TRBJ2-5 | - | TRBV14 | TGTGCCAGCAGCCCCCTCCGGGCAGGGTGGGAGACCCAGTACTTC | CASSPLRAGWETQYF
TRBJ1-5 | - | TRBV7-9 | TGTGCCAGCAGCTCCGAAGGAGGGCTGAATCAGCCCCAGCATTTT | CASSSEGGLNQPQHF
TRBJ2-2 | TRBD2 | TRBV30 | TGTGCCTGGAGTGTACGGGGGGGGGTTAAGTCCGGGGAGCTGTTTTTT | CAWSVRGGVKSGELFF
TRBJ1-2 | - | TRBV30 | TGTGCCTGGAGTGTACCCCCCACACGTGGCTACACCTTC | CAWSVPPTRGYTF
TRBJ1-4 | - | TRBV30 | TGTGCCTCCATTGGGGCGCCGGCAACTAATGAAAAACTGTTTTTT | CASIGAPATNEKLFF
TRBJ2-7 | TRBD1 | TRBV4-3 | TGCGCCAGCAGCTCGGGACAGGGCACCTACGAGCAGTACTTC | CASSSGQGTYEQYF
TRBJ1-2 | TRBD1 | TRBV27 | TGTGCCAGCAGTTTATCAACAGGGGAAAGCTATGGCTACACCTTC | CASSLSTGESYGYTF
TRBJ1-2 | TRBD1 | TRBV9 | TGTGCCAGCAGCGACGCAGGGGGAGAGTACTATGGCTACACCTTC | CASSDAGGEYYGYTF
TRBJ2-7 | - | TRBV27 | TGTGCCAGCAGTTTATCGGGGCCAGCTTACGAGCAGTACTTC | CASSLSGPAYEQYF
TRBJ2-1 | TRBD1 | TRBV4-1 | TGCGCCAGCAGCTCAAAGGGGGACAGCCGTTACAATGAGCAGTTCTTC | CASSSKGDSRYNEQFF
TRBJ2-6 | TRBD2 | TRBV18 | TGTGCCAGCTCACTAAATGGACTAGCGCAAGTTGGGGCCAACGTCCTGACTTTC | CASSLNGLAQVGANVLTF
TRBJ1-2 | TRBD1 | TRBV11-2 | TGTGCCAGCAGCTTAACGACAGGGAACTATGGCTACACCTTC | CASSLTTGNYGYTF
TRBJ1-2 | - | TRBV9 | TGTGCCAGCAGCCTCCAGGCCAACTATGGCTACACCTTC | CASSLQANYGYTF
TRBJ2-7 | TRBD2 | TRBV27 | TGTGCCAGCAGACTCCGGGCAGGCGGGACTAGCGGTACCTACGAGCAGTACTTC | CASRLRAGGTSGTYEQYF
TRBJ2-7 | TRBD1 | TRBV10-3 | TGTGCCATCAGTCTCACGGGACAGGCTATGGGTGAGCAGTACTTC | CAISLTGQAMGEQYF
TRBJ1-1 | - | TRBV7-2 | TGTGCCAGCAGCACCCGGTTGGCGGGTGAAGCTTTCTTT | CASSTRLAGEAFF
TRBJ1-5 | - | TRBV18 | TGTGCCAGCTCACCCCTATATAGCAATCAGCCCCAGCATTTT | CASSPLYSNQPQHF
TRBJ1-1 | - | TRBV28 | TGTGCCAGCAGTCCCCACAGGTATGAAGCTTTCTTT | CASSPHRYEAFF
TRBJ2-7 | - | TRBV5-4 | TGTGCCAGCAGCTTTCAGGGTTACGAGCAGTACTTC | CASSFQGYEQYF
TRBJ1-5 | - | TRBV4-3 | TGCGCCAGCAGCCAAGATTCAGCGGGGTTTCAGCCCCAGCATTTT | CASSQDSAGFQPQHF
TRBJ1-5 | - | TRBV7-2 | TGTGCCAGCAGCTTGTCCAGGGACGGAGGGTATCAGCCCCAGCATTTT | CASSLSRDGGYQPQHF
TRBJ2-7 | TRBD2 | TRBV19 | TGTGCCAGTAGTTGGGGACTAGCGGGATCCTACGAGCAGTACTTC | CASSWGLAGSYEQYF
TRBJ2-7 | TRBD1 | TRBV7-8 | TGTGCCAGCAGCCCCCCTTGGACAGGGCGCAACGAGCAGTACTTC | CASSPPWTGRNEQYF
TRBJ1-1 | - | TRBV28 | TGTGCCAGCAGCCAGAACACTGAAGCTTTCTTT | CASSQNTEAFF